This TCR beta chain appears in the sequencing data of a study of identical twins listed by TCRdb under 2016. For the wider study: To test whether fetal clonotypes persist, the study used deep sequencing on TCR alpha and beta repertoires from monozygotic twins, unrelated adults of various ages, and cord blood. Replicate twin experiments were performed at different times using different library preparation protocols to rule out contamination.

This clonotype has a handful of counts. Its binding antigen is unknown. At one of its ends the junction is not consistent with the germline gene, which may arise from a read error. From the cysteine up to the phenylalanine, the CDR3 has a length of 14 residues. Kept here is only the CDR3 DNA, which spans 42 bases and is read in frame from base 1. From the germline V gene (reference sequence), CDR1 is SEHNR and CDR2 is FQNEAQ. Every donor in the study was a healthy Caucasian. Three pairs of female monozygotic twins, all aged roughly 18 to 29 years, were included in the twin cohort. Positive isolation kits from Invitrogen were used to isolate CD4+ and CD8+ T cell populations. Results the study describes overall, beyond this receptor: Out-of-frame TCR alpha sharing in monozygotic twins was systematically underestimated by recombination models, whereas sharing between unrelated individuals was in agreement with the recombination models. The excess sharing between twins in beta out-of-frame sequences was weaker because fewer shared sequences reduced the signal-to-noise ratio. Out-of-frame TCR alpha sequences shared between twins showed an excess of low generation-probability sequences compared with coincidental sharing between unrelated individuals. Because the same donors could not be followed over many years, the conclusions relied on cross-sectional statistical analysis. Fewer insertions were carried by abundant cord blood beta clonotypes, a similar but weaker trend appeared in young adult naive repertoires, and no such trend appeared in memory repertoires. Zero-insertion analyses could be partly confounded by invariant T cells such as MAIT and iNKT, although diverse VJ usage argued against such confounding for most clonotypes.

Library creation used 5' RACE. Sequenced using an Illumina HiSeq 2000. Template switching added a universal primer binding site, and the final cDNA carried a unique molecular identifier that allowed TCR cDNA molecules to be counted accurately. First-strand cDNA for TCR alpha and beta chains was synthesized from specific primers in the conserved constant-segment region. To control for contamination, each cDNA library was double barcoded with a SMART-Mk sample barcode plus Illumina barcodes. TruSeq adapter sequences, together with Illumina sample barcodes, were added in two successive PCR steps. Sequencing of the TCR alpha and beta cDNA libraries was done on the Illumina HiSeq platform using custom primers. In the original analysis: MiGEC was used to process raw reads and extract unique molecular identifiers, and MiXCR was used to find CDR3 positions. For each individual, recombination models were inferred using an EM algorithm with the repgenHMM and IGoR tools. The analysis of shared clonotypes was done with the tcR package in R, with sharing normalized by the product of cloneset sizes. To study raw recombination without the effects of thymic and clonal selection, out-of-frame nonproductive sequences were analyzed. Using fastp at Q25 and MiXCR, TCRdb reprocessed the public reads and kept productive beta chains. Duplicate CDR3 protein sequences are folded into a single record with the most common DNA and genes. TCRdb's processing, not the authors', yielded these V and J calls. The sample yields 200,000 to 250,000 distinct CDR3 sequences; about 6.7% were counted once. 14% to 15% of the sample is held by the ten biggest clonotypes.

The data also belong to a second study, concerning T cells expressing NK-cell markers. The second study, in turn, reports: In sorted CD3+CD56+NKG2C+, CD3+CD56+NKG2C- and CD3+CD56-NKG2C+ T-cell subsets from several donors, TCR beta-chain repertoires were profiled. Among the eight sequenced donors, only one was HCMV-seronegative, while the other seven were HCMV-seropositive. To restrict sorting to alphabetaTCR-expressing T cells, an anti-gammadeltaTCR antibody was added in several experiments. In a handful of donors, the dominant CD3+CD56+NKG2C+ clonotypes ranked among the top 10 CD8+ clonotypes, making up roughly 1.0-7.0% of CD8+ T cells. Those dominant clonotypes were again the most abundant among CD3+CD56-NKG2C+ cells in a few donors, at roughly 25-60.1%. Whether the expanded NKG2C-expressing T cell clones were specific for HCMV antigens remained unclear. All eight donors whose samples were sequenced were randomly selected healthy volunteers, three of them men and five women. A commercial ELISA kit detecting HCMV-specific IgG in serum was used to determine HCMV serostatus. Reads were demultiplexed and grouped by UMI with MIGEC, and clonotypes were assembled and quantified with MiTCR. Only TCR cDNA sequences supported by at least two reads were kept to exclude erroneous sequences. The tcR package was used for downstream repertoire analysis, and clonotypes were matched between fractions using CDR3 nucleotide sequence together with V segment. VDJmatch was used to annotate antigen specificity against VDJdb, with one amino acid substitution in CDR3 allowed.

The chain uses TRBV7-9 and TRBJ2-1, with a weak D call of TRBD1 (5 bases match). This receptor was taken from a woman under 30 in good health. Sequencing used CD8+ T cells sorted from blood. In nucleotide form, the sequence is TGTGCCAGCAACTTAGTAGCAGGGATGGATGAGCAGTTCTTC. It codes for CASNLVAGMDEQFF.